The 5 T cell receptor beta chains below were found in one sample sequenced in a study of cytomegalovirus exposure and HLA in healthy donors. 60 Vbeta and 13 Jbeta primers were used in PCR. Clones were read by immunoSEQ multiplex PCR, and TCRdb kept only the in-frame ones, dropping some. This sample has roughly 120,000 clones, with around three quarters found just once. The sample taken for sequencing was PBMCs. These receptors all come from a human donor in good health.

CDR3 in DNA: TGCGCCAGCAGCCCGGGAAATGAGCAGTTCTTC. Translated: CASSPGNEQFF. The chain links TRBV5-1 to TRBJ2-1, with D maybe TRBD2 (5 bases). The germline CDR1 and CDR2 sequences are SGHRS and YFSETQ. The V gene lost 4 bases and the J gene lost 7 bases, with 6 bases spanning the gap. The CDR3 extends over 11 amino acids.

The CDR3 nucleotides read TGTGCCAGCAGCTTAGCGGCTCGAGGGTACGAGCAGTACTTC. As protein: CASSLAARGYEQYF. This chain links TRBV7-8 with TRBJ2-7; D may be TRBD2 (5 bases). CDR3 length: 14 amino acids. CDR1 SGHVS and CDR2 FQNEAQ come from the germline V gene. With 0 bases removed from V and 4 bases from J, the gap between germline ends came to 10 bases. Using reference TRBV7-8 and TRBJ2-7 for the parts outside the CDR3, the full variable domain is GAGVSQSPRYKVAKRGQDVALRCDPISGHVSLFWYQQALGQGPEFLTYFQNEAQLDKSGLPSDRFFAERPEGSVSTLKIQRTQQEDSAVYLCASSLAARGYEQYFGPGTRLTVT.

J is TRBJ2-5 and V is TRBV5-6; 11 bases map to TRBD1. TRBJ2-7 explains the end of the DNA better; the J call may be wrong. The CDR3 spans 15 residues. CDR1 is SGHDT, CDR2 YYEEEE, per germline. The CDR3 protein is CASSLLGQGAYEQYF. The CDR3 DNA reads as TGTGCCAGCAGCTTGTTGGGACAGGGGGCCTACGAGCAGTACTTC.

The gene calls are TRBV7-8 and TRBJ1-4; 7 bases fit TRBD1. V lost 5 bases and J lost 4; bases outside the gene matches: 7. The CDR3 sequence is 15 residues long. Germline loops: CDR1 SGHVS, CDR2 FQNEAQ. Here the CDR3 reads CASSAHRGINEKLFF. The CDR3, as DNA: TGTGCCAGCAGCGCCCACAGGGGTATTAATGAAAAACTGTTTTTT.

Points on this clone: This specimen includes other DNA sequences encoding the same CDR3. V and J are TRBV5-1 and TRBJ2-2; D is unclear. CDR1 is SGHRS and CDR2 is YFSETQ in the germline V gene. V lost 5 bases and J 3 bases, leaving 17 bases between the germline ends. This CDR3 is built from 16 residues. The CDR3 DNA is TGCGCCAGCAGACCGCTACCCGCCACTCACACCGGGGAGCTGTTTTTT. Translation gives CASRPLPATHTGELFF.